This TCR beta chain was obtained from a study of T cell repertoires in cytomegalovirus infection. This clonotype appeared many times. A single record per CDR3 protein comes from TCRdb applying MiXCR to the reads. This sample has hundreds of thousands of distinct CDR3 sequences, with around 10% found just once. Material for sequencing was PBMCs. The receptor's source is a human donor in good health (CMV status not recorded). Some clones in this sample may be carry-over from other donors' samples.

The CDR3 coding sequence is TGTGCCAGCAGCCGTGGGGGACCCTACGAGCAGTACTTC. Translated, it gives CASSRGGPYEQYF. The rearrangement uses TRBV28 and TRBJ2-7; D may match TRBD1 or TRBD2 (5 bases each). Trimming removed 6 bases at V and 2 bases at J, with 11 bases between. This CDR3 contains 13 residues. From germline, CDR1 is MDHEN and CDR2 SYDVKM.